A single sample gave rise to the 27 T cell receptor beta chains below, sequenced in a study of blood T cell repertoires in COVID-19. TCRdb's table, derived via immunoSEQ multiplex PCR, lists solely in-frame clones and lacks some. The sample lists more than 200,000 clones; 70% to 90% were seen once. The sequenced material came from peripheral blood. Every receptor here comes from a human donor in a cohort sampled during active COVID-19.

CDR3 protein: CASSFSSGANVLTF. The CDR3 DNA reads TGTGCCAGCAGCTTTAGTAGTGGGGCCAACGTCCTGACTTTC. V gene TRBV5-4 combines with J gene TRBJ2-6; D uncertain. CDR1 is SGHNT, CDR2 YYREEE, per germline (reference sequence). This CDR3 comprises 14 residues. V was cut by 2 bases and J by 3 bases, with 6 bases left in between.

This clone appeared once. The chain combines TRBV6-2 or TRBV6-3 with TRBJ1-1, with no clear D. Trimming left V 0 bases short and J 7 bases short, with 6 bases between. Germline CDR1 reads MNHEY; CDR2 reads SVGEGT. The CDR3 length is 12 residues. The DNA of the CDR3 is TGTGCCAGCAGTTACTCGATCGGTGAAGCTTTCTTT. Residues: CASSYSIGEAFF.

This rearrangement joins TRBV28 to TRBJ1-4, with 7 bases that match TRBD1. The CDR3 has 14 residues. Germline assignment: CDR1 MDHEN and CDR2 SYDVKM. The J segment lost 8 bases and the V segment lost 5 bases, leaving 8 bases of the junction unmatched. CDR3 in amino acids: CASSVTGASEKLFF. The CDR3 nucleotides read TGTGCCAGCAGTGTTACAGGGGCCAGCGAAAAACTGTTTTTT.

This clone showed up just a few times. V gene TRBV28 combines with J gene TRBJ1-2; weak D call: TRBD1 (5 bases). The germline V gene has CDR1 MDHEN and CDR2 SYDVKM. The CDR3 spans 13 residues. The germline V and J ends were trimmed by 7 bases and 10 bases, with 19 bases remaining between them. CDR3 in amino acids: CASTPSGGIDYTF. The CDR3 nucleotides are TGTGCCAGCACCCCATCGGGGGGAATTGACTACACCTTC.

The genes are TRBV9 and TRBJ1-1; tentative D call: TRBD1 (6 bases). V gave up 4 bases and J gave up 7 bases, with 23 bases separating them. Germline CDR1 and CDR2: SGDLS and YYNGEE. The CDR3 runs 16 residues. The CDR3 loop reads CASSQTHTTGMHEAFF. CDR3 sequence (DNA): TGTGCCAGCAGCCAGACACACACTACAGGGATGCATGAAGCTTTCTTT.

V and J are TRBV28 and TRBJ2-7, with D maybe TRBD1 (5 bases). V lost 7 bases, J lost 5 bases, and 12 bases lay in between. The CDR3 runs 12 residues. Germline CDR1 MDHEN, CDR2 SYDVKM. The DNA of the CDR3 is TGTGCCAGCACGCAGGGTCCCCACGAGCAGTACTTC. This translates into CASTQGPHEQYF.

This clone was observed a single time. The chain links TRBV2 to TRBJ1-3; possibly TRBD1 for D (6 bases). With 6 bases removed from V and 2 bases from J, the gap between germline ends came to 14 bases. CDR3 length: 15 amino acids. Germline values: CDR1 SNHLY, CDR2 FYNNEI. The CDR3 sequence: CASREGVAAGNTIYF. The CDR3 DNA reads TGTGCCAGCAGAGAGGGGGTGGCAGCTGGAAACACCATATATTTT.

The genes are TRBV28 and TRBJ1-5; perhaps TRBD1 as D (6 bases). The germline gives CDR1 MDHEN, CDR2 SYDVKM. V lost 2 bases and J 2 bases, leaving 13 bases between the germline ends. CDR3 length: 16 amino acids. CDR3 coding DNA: TGTGCCAGCAGTTTAGGTCAGGGGCCGGGCAATCAGCCCCAGCATTTT. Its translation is CASSLGQGPGNQPQHF.

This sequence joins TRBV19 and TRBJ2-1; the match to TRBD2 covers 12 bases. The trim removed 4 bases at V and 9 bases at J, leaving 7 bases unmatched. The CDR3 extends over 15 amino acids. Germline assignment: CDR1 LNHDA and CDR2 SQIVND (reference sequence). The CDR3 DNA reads TGTGCCAGTAGTACCCCTAGCGGGAGGGCGGGTGAGCAGTTCTTC. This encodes CASSTPSGRAGEQFF.

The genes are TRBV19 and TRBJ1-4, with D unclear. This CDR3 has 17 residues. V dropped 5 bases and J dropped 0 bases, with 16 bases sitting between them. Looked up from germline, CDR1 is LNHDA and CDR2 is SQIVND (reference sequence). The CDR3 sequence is CASSWPGDPSTNEKLFF. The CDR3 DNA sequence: TGTGCCAGTAGTTGGCCAGGCGACCCCTCAACTAATGAAAAACTGTTTTTT.

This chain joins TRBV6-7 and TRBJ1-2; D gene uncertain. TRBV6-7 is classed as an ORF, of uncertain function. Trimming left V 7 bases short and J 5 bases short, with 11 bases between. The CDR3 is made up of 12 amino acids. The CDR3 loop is CASNQEKYGYTF. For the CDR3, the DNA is TGTGCCAGCAATCAAGAGAAGTATGGCTACACCTTC.

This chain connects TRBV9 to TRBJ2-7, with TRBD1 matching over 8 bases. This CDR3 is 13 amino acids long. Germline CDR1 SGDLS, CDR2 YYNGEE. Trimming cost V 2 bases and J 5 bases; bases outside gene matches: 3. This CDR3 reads CASSVGTGNEQYF. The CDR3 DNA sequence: TGTGCCAGCAGCGTTGGGACAGGTAACGAGCAGTACTTC.

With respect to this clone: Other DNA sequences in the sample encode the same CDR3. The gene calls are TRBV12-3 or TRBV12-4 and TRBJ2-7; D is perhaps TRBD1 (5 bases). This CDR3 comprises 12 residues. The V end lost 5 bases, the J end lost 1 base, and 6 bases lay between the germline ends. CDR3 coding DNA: TGTGCCAGCAGTCCAGGGTCCTACGAGCAGTACTTC. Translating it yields CASSPGSYEQYF.

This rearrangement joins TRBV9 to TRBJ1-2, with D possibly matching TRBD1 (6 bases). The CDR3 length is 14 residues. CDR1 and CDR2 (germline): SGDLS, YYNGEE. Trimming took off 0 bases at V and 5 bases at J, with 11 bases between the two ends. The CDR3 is CASSVETGPYGYTF. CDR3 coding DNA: TGTGCCAGCAGCGTAGAGACAGGCCCTTATGGCTACACCTTC.

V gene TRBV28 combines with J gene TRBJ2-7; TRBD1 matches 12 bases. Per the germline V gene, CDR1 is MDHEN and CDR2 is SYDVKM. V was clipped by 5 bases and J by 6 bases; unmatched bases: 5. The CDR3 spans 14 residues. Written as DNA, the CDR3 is TGTGCCAGCAGTACCGGGACAGGGGGCCTCGAGCAGTACTTC. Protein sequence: CASSTGTGGLEQYF.

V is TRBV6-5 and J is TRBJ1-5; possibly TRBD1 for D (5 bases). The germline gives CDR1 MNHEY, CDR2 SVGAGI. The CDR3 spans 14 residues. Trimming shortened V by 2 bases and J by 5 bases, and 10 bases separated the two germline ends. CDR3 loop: CASSYGGTDQPQHF. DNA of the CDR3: TGTGCCAGCAGTTACGGGGGGACGGATCAGCCCCAGCATTTT.

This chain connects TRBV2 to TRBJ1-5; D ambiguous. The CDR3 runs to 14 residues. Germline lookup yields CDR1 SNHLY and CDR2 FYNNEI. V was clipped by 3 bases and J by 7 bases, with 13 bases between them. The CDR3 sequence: CASSDLFPGQPQHF. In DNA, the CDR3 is TGTGCCAGCAGTGATCTGTTCCCGGGACAGCCCCAGCATTTT.

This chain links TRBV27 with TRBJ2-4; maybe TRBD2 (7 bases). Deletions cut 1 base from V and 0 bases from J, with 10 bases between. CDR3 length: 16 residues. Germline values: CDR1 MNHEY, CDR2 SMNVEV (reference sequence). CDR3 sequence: CASSLLGGLAKNIQYF. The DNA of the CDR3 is TGTGCCAGCAGTTTATTGGGGGGGCTAGCCAAAAACATTCAGTACTTC.

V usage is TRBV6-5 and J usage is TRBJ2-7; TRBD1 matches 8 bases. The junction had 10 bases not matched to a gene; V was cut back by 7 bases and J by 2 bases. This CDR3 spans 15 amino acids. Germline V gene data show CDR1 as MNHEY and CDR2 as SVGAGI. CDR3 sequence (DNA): TGTGCCAGCATAACAAATACAGGGGGTCCCTACGAGCAGTACTTC. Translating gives CASITNTGGPYEQYF.

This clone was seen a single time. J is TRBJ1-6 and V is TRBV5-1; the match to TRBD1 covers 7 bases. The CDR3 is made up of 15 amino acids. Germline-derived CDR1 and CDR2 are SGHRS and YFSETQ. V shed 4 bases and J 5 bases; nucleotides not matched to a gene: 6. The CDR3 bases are TGCGCCAGCAGCCCTACCGGGACAGATAATTCACCCCTCCACTTT. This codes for CASSPTGTDNSPLHF. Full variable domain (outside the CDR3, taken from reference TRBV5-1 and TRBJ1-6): KAGVTQTPRYLIKTRGQQVTLSCSPISGHRSVSWYQQTPGQGLQFLFEYFSETQRNKGNFPGRFSGRQFSNSRSEMNVSTLELGDSALYLCASSPTGTDNSPLHFGNGTRLTVT.

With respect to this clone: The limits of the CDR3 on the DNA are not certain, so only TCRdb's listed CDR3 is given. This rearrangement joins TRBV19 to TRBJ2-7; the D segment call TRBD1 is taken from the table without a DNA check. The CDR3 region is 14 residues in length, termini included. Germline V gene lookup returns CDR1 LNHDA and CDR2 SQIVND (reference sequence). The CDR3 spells CATSVGQGNYEKYF.

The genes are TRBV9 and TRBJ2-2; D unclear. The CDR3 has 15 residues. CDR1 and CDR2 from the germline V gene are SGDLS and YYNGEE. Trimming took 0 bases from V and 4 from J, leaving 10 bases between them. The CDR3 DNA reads TGTGCCAGCAGCGTAGGGGCCGAAGGCACCGGGGAGCTGTTTTTT. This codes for CASSVGAEGTGELFF.

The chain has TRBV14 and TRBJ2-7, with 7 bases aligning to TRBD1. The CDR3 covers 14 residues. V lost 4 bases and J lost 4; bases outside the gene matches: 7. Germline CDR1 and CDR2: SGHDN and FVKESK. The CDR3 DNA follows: TGTGCCAGCAGCCTTCACAGGGGAACGTACGAGCAGTACTTC. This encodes CASSLHRGTYEQYF.

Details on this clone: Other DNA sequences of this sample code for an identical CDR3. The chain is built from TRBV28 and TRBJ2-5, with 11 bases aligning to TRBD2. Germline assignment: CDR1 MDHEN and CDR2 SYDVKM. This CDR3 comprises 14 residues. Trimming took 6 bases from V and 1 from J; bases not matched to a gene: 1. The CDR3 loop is CASRLAGGQETQYF. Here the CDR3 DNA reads TGTGCCAGCAGGCTAGCGGGAGGCCAAGAGACCCAGTACTTC.

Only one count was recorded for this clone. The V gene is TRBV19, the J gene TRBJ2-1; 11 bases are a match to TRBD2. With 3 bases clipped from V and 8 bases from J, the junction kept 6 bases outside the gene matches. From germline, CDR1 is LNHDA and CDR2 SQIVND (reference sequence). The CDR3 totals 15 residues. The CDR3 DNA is TGTGCCAGTAGTATCAAAACTAGCGGGAGCTATGAGCAGTTCTTC. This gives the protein CASSIKTSGSYEQFF.

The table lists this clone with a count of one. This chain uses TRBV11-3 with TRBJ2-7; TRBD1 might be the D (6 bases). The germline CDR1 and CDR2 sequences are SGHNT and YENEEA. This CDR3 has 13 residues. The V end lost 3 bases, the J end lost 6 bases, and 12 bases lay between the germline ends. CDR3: CASSLGQGTEQYF. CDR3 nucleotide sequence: TGTGCCAGCAGCTTGGGGCAGGGGACCGAGCAGTACTTC.

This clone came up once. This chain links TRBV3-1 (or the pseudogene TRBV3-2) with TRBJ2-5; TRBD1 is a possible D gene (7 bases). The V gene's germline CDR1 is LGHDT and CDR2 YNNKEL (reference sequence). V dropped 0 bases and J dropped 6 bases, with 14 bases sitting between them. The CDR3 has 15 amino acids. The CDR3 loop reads CASSQDLAGGKTQYF. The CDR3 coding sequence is TGTGCCAGCAGCCAAGATTTGGCAGGGGGGAAGACCCAGTACTTC.